The rows below give T cell receptor beta chains drawn from one sample of a study of T-cell reconstitution after alpha-beta-depleted transplantation in children. A single record per CDR3 protein comes from TCRdb applying MiXCR to the PCR reads. The sample has 350,000 to 500,000 distinct CDR3 sequences, about 40% seen once. The sequencing used PBMCs, collected before TCRalphabeta/CD19-depleted stem cell transplant. These TCRs come from a girl between 2 and 10 years old with aplastic anemia, due to receive a stem cell transplant. Both conserved end residues are part of each CDR3. The D gene is left open where the match is weak. The listing skips clone size in some rows; elsewhere it reads once, few, many or a size class.

CASSPQGANIQYF	TGTGCCAGCAGCCCACAGGGGGCGAACATTCAGTACTTC	TRBD1	TRBV28	-	TRBJ2-4
CASSPPSGDRYEQYF	TGTGCCAGCTCACCACCGAGTGGGGACAGGTACGAGCAGTACTTC	TRBD1	TRBV18	-	TRBJ2-7
CASSVGTGANEQFF	TGTGCCAGCAGCGTAGGGACAGGGGCCAATGAGCAGTTCTTC	TRBD1	TRBV9	-	TRBJ2-1
CASRRTGARGGYTF	TGTGCCAGCAGACGGACAGGGGCGAGGGGAGGCTACACCTTC	TRBD1	TRBV6-1	-	TRBJ1-2
CASSALFLESYNEQFF	TGTGCCAGCAGCGCGTTGTTTTTAGAGTCCTACAATGAGCAGTTCTTC	-	TRBV12-3/TRBV12-4	-	TRBJ2-1
CASSLRRGPGTDTQYF	TGTGCCAGCAGCTTGAGGAGAGGCCCGGGGACAGATACGCAGTATTTT	-	TRBV7-9	-	TRBJ2-3
CASSSGQGAGLNTEAFF	TGTGCCAGCAGCTCAGGACAGGGGGCCGGACTGAACACTGAAGCTTTCTTT	TRBD1	TRBV7-9	-	TRBJ1-1
CATSPRRAMTDEQFF	TGTGCCACCAGCCCCCGCAGGGCTATGACGGATGAGCAGTTCTTC	-	TRBV15	-	TRBJ2-1
CASSFGTVYSYEQYF	TGCGCCAGCAGCTTCGGGACAGTTTATTCCTACGAGCAGTACTTC	TRBD1	TRBV5-1	few	TRBJ2-7
CASSLAGGDAGELFF	TGCGCCAGCAGCTTGGCAGGGGGCGATGCCGGGGAGCTGTTTTTT	TRBD1	TRBV5-1	few	TRBJ2-2
CSAGGRGGNTEAFF	TGCAGTGCTGGGGGCAGGGGGGGTAACACTGAAGCTTTCTTT	TRBD1	TRBV20-1	many	TRBJ1-1
CASGFFGGEQFF	TGCGCCAGCGGGTTCTTCGGGGGTGAGCAGTTCTTC	-	TRBV10-2	-	TRBJ2-1
CSGRDRVFVGYTF	TGCAGTGGAAGGGACAGGGTGTTCGTCGGCTACACCTTC	TRBD1	TRBV20-1	-	TRBJ1-2
CASSLSRGGNTEAFF	TGTGCCAGCAGCTTAAGCCGGGGCGGCAACACTGAAGCTTTCTTT	-	TRBV7-6	-	TRBJ1-1
CSVEGGGRSYNEQFF	TGCAGCGTTGAAGGGGGCGGGAGGTCCTACAATGAGCAGTTCTTC	TRBD2	TRBV29-1	-	TRBJ2-1
CSARRGEIWSDTQYF	TGCAGTGCTCGCAGGGGTGAGATTTGGTCAGATACGCAGTATTTT	-	TRBV20-1	-	TRBJ2-3